This T cell receptor beta chain was recovered during a study of human T cells and chemical hapten exposure. Study at large: A mostly female patient group had alopecia areata, totalis or universalis. How much TCR each sample yielded varied, mostly because pooled library volumes differed slightly. Study-wide results and limits: Among expanded TCRs, significantly more large CDR3 similarity clusters formed than among controls.

TCRdb reanalysed the RACE reads using MiXCR and keeps one entry per CDR3 protein. The sample has 95,000 to 130,000 distinct CDR3 sequences, around 10% seen once. Time point: patch test 1, 2 weeks after DPC sensitization. Treatment denoted: therapeutic diphenylcyclopropenone sensitization with weekly scalp DPC. This clonotype was observed at least ten times. Its antigen is not identified. The clonotype originates from a woman in her forties or fifties with alopecia areata. Some clones in this sample may be carry-over from other donors' samples. Sequenced here: whole blood, sampled in connection with sensitization to the hapten diphenylcyclopropenone (DPC).

CDR3 protein: CASSRTSGRADTQYF. CDR3 nucleotides: TGTGCCAGCAGCAGGACTAGCGGGAGGGCCGATACGCAGTATTTT. The chain links TRBV7-2 to TRBJ2-3, with TRBD2 matching 15 bases. This CDR3 has 15 amino acids. Losses at the gene ends were 5 bases for V and 6 bases for J; bases not matched to a gene: 3. Germline CDR1 SGHTA, CDR2 FQGNSA.